What follows are 21 T cell receptor beta chains derived from one specimen sequenced in a study of shared clonotypes between healthy human individuals. Generated by immunoSEQ multiplex PCR, the TCRdb table keeps only in-frame clones and is missing some. The sample consists of about 870,000 clones, 80% to 95% of them appearing once. Terminally differentiated effector memory CD45RA+ cells were left out of the naive CD8 fraction, which was CD45RO-negative and positively selected for CCR7. Material for sequencing was naive CD8+ T cells sorted from blood. These receptors all stem from a man between 25 and 39 years old in good health.

As for this clone: This sample also contains other DNA sequences that code for the same CDR3. V usage is TRBV11-2 and J usage is TRBJ2-7; D perhaps matches TRBD1 (5 bases). Deletions cut 1 base from V and 2 bases from J, with 6 bases between. Germline CDR1 and CDR2: SGHAT and FQNNGV. This CDR3 region has 13 residues. DNA for the CDR3: TGTGCCAGCAGCTTAGTAGGGGCCTACGAGCAGTACTTC. The encoded protein is CASSLVGAYEQYF. Using reference TRBV11-2 and TRBJ2-7 for the parts outside the CDR3, the full variable domain is EAGVAQSPRYKIIEKRQSVAFWCNPISGHATLYWYQQILGQGPKLLIQFQNNGVVDDSQLPKDRFSAERLKGVDSTLKIQPAKLEDSAVYLCASSLVGAYEQYFGPGTRLTVT.

The rearrangement uses TRBV27 and TRBJ2-3, with D unresolved. This CDR3 is 17 amino acids long. V was pared by 0 bases and J by 2 bases, with 15 bases between. Germline CDR1 MNHEY, CDR2 SMNVEV (reference sequence). In DNA form, the CDR3 reads TGTGCCAGCAGTTTATCGTTCGGATCGCACATCACAGATACGCAGTATTTT. Its protein is CASSLSFGSHITDTQYF.

This clone was counted only a few times. The chain carries TRBV15 and TRBJ1-1, with D tentatively TRBD1 (6 bases). In germline, CDR1 is LNHNV, CDR2 YYDKDF (reference sequence). The CDR3 runs 15 residues. Deletions cut 1 base from V and 10 bases from J, with 19 bases between. The CDR3 is CATSRGRTELRGAFF. In DNA form, the CDR3 reads TGTGCCACCAGCAGAGGCCGGACAGAGTTAAGAGGAGCTTTCTTT.

This clone was found a few times. The chain employs TRBV7-6 and TRBJ2-1, with D perhaps assigned TRBD1 or TRBD2 (5 bases each). CDR1 is SGHVS and CDR2 is FNYEAQ in the germline V gene. The CDR3 consists of 17 residues. Deletions cut 8 bases from V and 0 bases from J, with 20 bases between. DNA of the CDR3: TGTGCCAGCGGATTCCCGGGACGCAGGAGCTCCTACAATGAGCAGTTCTTC. Its protein product is CASGFPGRRSSYNEQFF.

V gene TRBV6-5 combines with J gene TRBJ2-6, with D possibly called TRBD1 or TRBD2 (6 bases each). The V gene lost 6 bases and the J gene lost 0 bases, with 9 bases spanning the gap. This CDR3 spans 15 amino acids. Per the germline V gene, CDR1 is MNHEY and CDR2 is SVGAGI. This CDR3 reads CASRQGLSGANVLTF. DNA for the CDR3: TGTGCCAGCAGACAGGGACTCTCTGGGGCCAACGTCCTGACTTTC.

V is TRBV19 and J is TRBJ2-3, with a tentative D call TRBD1 (5 bases). The CDR3 extends over 17 amino acids. The germline V gene encodes CDR1 LNHDA and CDR2 SQIVND (reference sequence). Trimming cost V 2 bases and J 1 base, with 16 bases left between them. This chain's CDR3 is CASSIMGKQAGTDTQYF. The DNA for the CDR3 is TGTGCCAGTAGTATAATGGGAAAACAGGCGGGCACAGATACGCAGTATTTT.

The gene calls are TRBV9 and TRBJ2-7, with D tentatively TRBD2 (5 bases). CDR1 is SGDLS, CDR2 YYNGEE, per germline. The CDR3 contains 14 residues. Trimming removed 0 bases at V and 4 bases at J, with 11 bases between. CDR3 protein: CASSVGTGRYEQYF. In nucleotides, the CDR3 is TGTGCCAGCAGCGTAGGTACGGGAAGGTACGAGCAGTACTTC.

The genes are TRBV27 and TRBJ2-1; D ambiguous. The CDR3 contains 13 residues. Germline CDR1 is MNHEY and CDR2 is SMNVEV (reference sequence). Trimming shortened V by 5 bases and J by 9 bases, and 14 bases separated the two germline ends. The CDR3 region is CASSRDARIEQFF. Written as DNA, the CDR3 is TGTGCCAGCAGTCGCGACGCCCGTATTGAGCAGTTCTTC.

This sequence joins TRBV5-6 and TRBJ2-7, with D possibly TRBD2 on 6 matching bases. Trimming cost V 3 bases and J 6 bases, with 13 bases left between them. This CDR3 has 13 amino acids. Germline CDR1 and CDR2: SGHDT and YYEEEE. CDR3 DNA: TGTGCCAGCAGCTGGGGGACCGGGGGCGAGCAGTACTTC. It translates to CASSWGTGGEQYF. The variable domain in full, with the rest retrieved from reference TRBV5-6 and TRBJ2-7, is DAGVTQSPTHLIKTRGQQVTLRCSPKSGHDTVSWYQQALGQGPQFIFQYYEEEERQRGNFPDRFSGHQFPNYSSELNVNALLLGDSALYLCASSWGTGGEQYFGPGTRLTVT.

This sequence joins TRBV6-5 and TRBJ2-3; the D is unclear. The V end lost 6 bases, the J end lost 0 bases, and 7 bases lay between the germline ends. Germline V gene sequence: CDR1 MNHEY, CDR2 SVGAGI. This CDR3 is built from 13 residues. The CDR3, as DNA: TGTGCCAGCAGGAGATATAGCACAGATACGCAGTATTTT. Its translation is CASRRYSTDTQYF.

This chain links TRBV9 with TRBJ2-7; D not certain. The ends were cut back, 0 bases at V and 4 bases at J, with 8 bases in the middle. Germline V gives CDR1 SGDLS, CDR2 YYNGEE. The CDR3 loop spans 13 amino acids. The CDR3 DNA reads TGTGCCAGCAGCGTAGACCAGCAGTACGAGCAGTACTTC. Its protein is CASSVDQQYEQYF.

This chain connects TRBV11-2 to TRBJ2-3; 8 positions agree with TRBD2. The CDR3 covers 17 residues. Per germline, CDR1 SGHAT and CDR2 FQNNGV. With V trimmed by 2 bases and J by 4 bases, 11 bases remained unmatched. In DNA, the CDR3 is TGTGCCAGCAGCTTAACATTGGCGGGAGGTTTAGCAGATACGCAGTATTTT. Protein sequence: CASSLTLAGGLADTQYF.

The chain links TRBV27 to TRBJ1-5, with D maybe TRBD1 (5 bases). This CDR3 contains 15 residues. CDR1 MNHEY and CDR2 SMNVEV come from the germline V gene (reference sequence). V lost 5 bases and J 4 bases, leaving 15 bases between the germline ends. The CDR3 loop is CASSRGTDLNQPQHF. CDR3 nucleotides: TGTGCCAGCAGTCGCGGGACGGACCTTAATCAGCCCCAGCATTTT.

The chain uses TRBV19 and TRBJ2-7, with a tentative D call TRBD2 (6 bases). This CDR3 spans 15 amino acids. Germline-derived CDR1 and CDR2 are LNHDA and SQIVND (reference sequence). Trimming shortened V by 3 bases and J by 4 bases, and 16 bases separated the two germline ends. CDR3 DNA sequence: TGTGCCAGTAGTATTGGGGCGGGGAACGCGTACGAGCAGTACTTC. This translates into CASSIGAGNAYEQYF.

Turning to this clone: Given a far larger clone just one base away, this is likely a sequencing read error. The sample carries other DNA sequences with the same CDR3. The genes are TRBV14 and TRBJ2-1, with TRBD2 matching over 9 bases. Germline-derived CDR1 and CDR2 are SGHDN and FVKESK. CDR3 length: 16 amino acids. In nucleotides, the CDR3 is TGTGCCAGCAGCGACCGGTTAGCGGGGGACTACAATGAGCAATTCTTC. Amino acids: CASSDRLAGDYNEQFF.

The chain has TRBV5-1 and TRBJ2-3; 7 bases are shared with TRBD1. CDR1 is SGHRS and CDR2 is YFSETQ in the germline V gene. The CDR3 has 14 amino acids. V was clipped by 0 bases and J by 6 bases; unmatched bases: 4. CDR3 nucleotide sequence: TGCGCCAGCAGCTTGGAGGGGGCGTTGGATACGCAGTATTTT. The encoded protein is CASSLEGALDTQYF.

This chain connects TRBV7-9 to TRBJ2-2; TRBD2 agrees at 12 bases. Germline V gene data show CDR1 as SEHNR and CDR2 as FQNEAQ (reference sequence). The CDR3 extends over 15 amino acids. With V trimmed by 5 bases and J by 5 bases, 3 bases remained unmatched. The CDR3 DNA is TGTGCCAGCAGCCCTACTAGCGGGAGGACCGGGGAGCTGTTTTTT. This sequence encodes CASSPTSGRTGELFF.

The chain carries TRBV19 and TRBJ2-1; 12 nucleotides line up with TRBD1. The CDR3 has 15 amino acids. V was clipped by 9 bases and J by 8 bases; unmatched bases: 11. Germline lookup yields CDR1 LNHDA and CDR2 SQIVND (reference sequence). The CDR3 sequence: CASKTGTGGIDEQFF. CDR3 bases: TGTGCCAGCAAAACCGGGACAGGGGGCATAGATGAGCAGTTCTTC.

This clone was seen only once. The same CDR3 also results from other DNA sequences found in this sample. V and J are TRBV4-1 and TRBJ2-1; 8 nucleotides line up with TRBD2. V lost 3 bases and J lost 7; bases outside the gene matches: 2. In germline, CDR1 is MGHRA, CDR2 YSYEKL. The CDR3 has 13 amino acids. The DNA of the CDR3 is TGCGCCAGCAGCCAGGCTAGCGGGAATGAGCAGTTCTTC. Translation gives CASSQASGNEQFF.

The V gene is TRBV2, the J gene TRBJ2-1; 7 bases are a match to TRBD1. This CDR3 contains 14 residues. Germline V gives CDR1 SNHLY, CDR2 FYNNEI. V lost 6 bases and J lost 9; bases outside the gene matches: 11. The CDR3 protein is CASRDRSDMTEQFF. Here the CDR3 DNA reads TGTGCCAGCAGGGACAGGTCTGACATGACTGAGCAGTTCTTC.

V gene TRBV9 combines with J gene TRBJ2-3, with D possibly TRBD2 on 6 matching bases. This CDR3 contains 16 residues. Germline loops: CDR1 SGDLS, CDR2 YYNGEE. The ends were cut back, 2 bases at V and 4 bases at J, with 17 bases in the middle. The chain's CDR3 is CASSVLEGRSADTQYF. CDR3 nucleotide sequence: TGTGCCAGCAGCGTGCTGGAGGGGAGGAGCGCAGATACGCAGTATTTT.